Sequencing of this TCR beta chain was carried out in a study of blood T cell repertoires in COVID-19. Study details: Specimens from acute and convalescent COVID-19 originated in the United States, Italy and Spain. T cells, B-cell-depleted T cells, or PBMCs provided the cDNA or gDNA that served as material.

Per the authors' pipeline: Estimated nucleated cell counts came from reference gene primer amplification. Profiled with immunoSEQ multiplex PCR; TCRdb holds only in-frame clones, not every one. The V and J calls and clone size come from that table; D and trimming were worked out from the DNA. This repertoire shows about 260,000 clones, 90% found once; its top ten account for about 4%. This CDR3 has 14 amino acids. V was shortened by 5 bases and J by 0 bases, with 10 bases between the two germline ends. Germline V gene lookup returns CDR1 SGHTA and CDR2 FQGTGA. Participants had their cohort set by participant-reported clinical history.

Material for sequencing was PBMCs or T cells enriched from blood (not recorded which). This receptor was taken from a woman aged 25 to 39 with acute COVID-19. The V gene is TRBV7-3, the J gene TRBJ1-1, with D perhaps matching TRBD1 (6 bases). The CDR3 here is CASSPQGLNTEAFF. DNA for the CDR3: TGTGCCAGCAGCCCACAGGGCCTGAACACTGAAGCTTTCTTT.